These 24 T cell receptor beta chains came from one sample sequenced in a study of regulatory T cells in long-lasting Graves disease. Library construction for TCR beta used iRepertoire HTBI primers and Arm-PCR of CDR3 regions. One entry per CDR3 protein results from TCRdb running MiXCR on the multiplex PCR reads. Of 550,000 to 650,000 distinct CDR3 sequences in the sample, 15% to 20% were seen once. Time point in this sample: newly diagnosed GD, antithyroid drugs for less than 3 months. The authors made the TCR library using RNA they extracted from PBMCs. A further study also used this sample, focusing on T cells in Graves' hyperthyroidism and ophthalmopathy.

Sequencing used peripheral blood mononuclear cells (PBMCs), obtained at new diagnosis, from a patient treated with antithyroid drugs. The source of these receptors is a man aged 18 to 29 with Graves disease.

The chain links TRBV5-1 to TRBJ1-3; D is undetermined. Germline CDR1 SGHRS, CDR2 YFSETQ. This CDR3 spans 14 amino acids. Trimming took off 0 bases at V and 0 bases at J, with 4 bases between the two ends. CDR3 bases: TGCGCCAGCAGCTTGGAAACCTCTGGAAACACCATATATTTT. This sequence encodes CASSLETSGNTIYF.

This clonotype was seen at least ten times. The chain recombines TRBV20-1 with TRBJ2-1; a possible D gene is TRBD1 (6 bases). Germline V gene sequence: CDR1 DFQATT, CDR2 SNEGSKA (reference sequence). The CDR3 has 13 amino acids. V was cut by 7 bases and J by 2 bases, with 12 bases left in between. CDR3 DNA: TGCAGTGTCTCAGGGGTGACCTACAATGAGCAGTTCTTC. Its protein is CSVSGVTYNEQFF.

The J gene is TRBJ2-1, the V gene TRBV30, with D uncertain. The CDR3 has 11 amino acids. The germline CDR1 and CDR2 sequences are GTSNPN and SVGIG (reference sequence). V gave up 4 bases and J gave up 9 bases, with 10 bases separating them. The DNA for the CDR3 is TGTGCCTGGACCAGTTGGGGTGAGCAGTTCTTC. This translates into CAWTSWGEQFF.

This clonotype was seen many times. The V gene is TRBV6-2 or TRBV6-3, the J gene TRBJ2-7; TRBD1 might be the D (6 bases). Trimming took off 5 bases at V and 7 bases at J, with 30 bases between the two ends. CDR1 is MNHEY, CDR2 SVGEGT, per germline. There are 18 residues in the CDR3. CDR3 amino acids: CASSEDVWFEGHPIEQYF. The CDR3 DNA reads as TGTGCCAGCAGTGAAGATGTGTGGTTTGAGGGACACCCTATAGAGCAGTACTTC.

This clonotype was counted at least ten times. V gene TRBV30 combines with J gene TRBJ2-1, with 9 bases that match TRBD1. Per germline, CDR1 GTSNPN and CDR2 SVGIG (reference sequence). The CDR3 runs 15 residues. V lost 3 bases to trimming and J lost 5 bases; unmatched junction nucleotides: 8. CDR3 residues: CAWSGTGNFDNEQFF. Here the CDR3 DNA reads TGTGCCTGGAGCGGGACAGGGAATTTCGACAATGAGCAGTTCTTC.

This clonotype has a count of ten or more. The V call is TRBV18, the J call TRBJ2-7; 7 bases align to TRBD2. From germline, CDR1 is KGHSH and CDR2 LQKENI. This CDR3 has 15 residues. The V segment lost 2 bases and the J segment 3 bases; nucleotides outside the gene matches: 7. The CDR3 reads CASSPGSGMYYEQYF. CDR3 coding DNA: TGTGCCAGCTCACCAGGAAGCGGGATGTACTACGAGCAGTACTTC.

In its sample, this clonotype was seen a few times. V and J are TRBV10-3 and TRBJ2-1; 16 bases map to TRBD2. J gave up 0 bases and V 6 bases, and 11 bases lay outside the gene matches. Germline V CDR1 and CDR2: ENHRY, SYGVKD. The CDR3 extends over 20 amino acids. The CDR3 DNA is TGTGCCATCAGCGTTGGGCCGGGACTAGCGGGAGGGTTCTCCTACAATGAGCAGTTCTTC. Residues: CAISVGPGLAGGFSYNEQFF.

This clonotype was counted at least ten times. The chain uses TRBV12-3 or TRBV12-4 and TRBJ2-4, with a possible D match to TRBD1 (5 bases). CDR3 size: 15 residues. V was shortened by 5 bases and J by 0 bases, with 11 bases between the two germline ends. The DNA of the CDR3 is TGTGCCAGCAGTCTGACAGCTCGAGCCAAAAACATTCAGTACTTC. Translating gives CASSLTARAKNIQYF.

This chain joins TRBV5-1 and TRBJ1-3; TRBD1 aligns across 8 bases. CDR3 length equals 15 residues. V dropped 0 bases and J dropped 4; count of bases not matched to a gene: 3. The V gene's germline CDR1 is SGHRS and CDR2 YFSETQ. The CDR3 reads CASSLGQGAGNTIYF. The CDR3 nucleotides are TGCGCCAGCAGCTTGGGCCAGGGGGCCGGAAACACCATATATTTT. Filled out from reference TRBV5-1 and TRBJ1-3, the complete variable domain reads KAGVTQTPRYLIKTRGQQVTLSCSPISGHRSVSWYQQTPGQGLQFLFEYFSETQRNKGNFPGRFSGRQFSNSRSEMNVSTLELGDSALYLCASSLGQGAGNTIYFGEGSWLTVV.

This clonotype was recorded a few times. J is TRBJ2-7 and V is TRBV18, with 7 bases aligning to TRBD1. V was clipped by 3 bases and J by 3 bases; unmatched bases: 8. The CDR3 is 15 amino acids. Germline CDR1 and CDR2: KGHSH and LQKENI. CDR3 protein: CASSPRTGENYEQYF. DNA for the CDR3: TGTGCCAGCTCACCTAGAACAGGGGAAAACTACGAGCAGTACTTC.

This clonotype was seen many times. The V call is TRBV7-9, the J call TRBJ2-7; unclear D gene. The CDR3 contains 15 residues. Trimming stripped 7 bases from V and 7 bases from J, with 23 bases between. Germline CDR1 is SEHNR and CDR2 is FQNEAQ (reference sequence). CDR3: CASTAGAGRTSEQYF. In nucleotides, the CDR3 is TGTGCCAGCACCGCTGGAGCAGGAAGGACCTCTGAGCAGTACTTC. Full variable domain (rest looked up from reference TRBV7-9 and TRBJ2-7): DTGVSQNPRHKITKRGQNVTFRCDPISEHNRLYWYRQTLGQGPEFLTYFQNEAQLEKSRLLSDRFSAERPKGSFSTLEIQRTEQGDSAMYLCASTAGAGRTSEQYFGPGTRLTVT.

J is TRBJ1-3 and V is TRBV2; D unclear. The germline V gene encodes CDR1 SNHLY and CDR2 FYNNEI. Trimming took 1 base from V and 0 from J, leaving 7 bases between them. The CDR3 is 15 residues long. Written as DNA, the CDR3 is TGTGCCAGCAGTGAAGTCCAGTACTCTGGAAACACCATATATTTT. It yields the protein CASSEVQYSGNTIYF.

The chain recombines TRBV6-1 with TRBJ2-1; a weak D match, TRBD2 (6 bases). With 8 bases removed from V and 15 bases from J, the gap between germline ends came to 20 bases. This CDR3 has 12 residues. Germline lookup yields CDR1 MNHNS and CDR2 SASEGT. This CDR3 reads CASSTGGPLLFF. The DNA of the CDR3 is TGTGCCAGCTCCACCGGGGGACCTCTTTTGTTCTTC.

The V call is TRBV20-1, the J call TRBJ1-5, with 8 bases identical to TRBD1. The germline gives CDR1 DFQATT, CDR2 SNEGSKA (reference sequence). V gave up 5 bases and J gave up 7 bases; unmatched junction bases: 16. This CDR3 is built from 16 residues. The CDR3 nucleotides are TGCAGTGCTTCGCCCGACAGGGGTCCGGTCAGCCAGCCCCAGCATTTT. It codes for CSASPDRGPVSQPQHF.

The CDR3 here is CAWSASYTGELFF. The DNA of the CDR3 is TGTGCCTGGAGTGCGTCTTACACCGGGGAGCTGTTTTTT. This chain links TRBV30 with TRBJ2-2; D unclear. Germline lookup yields CDR1 GTSNPN and CDR2 SVGIG (reference sequence). V lost 1 base to trimming and J lost 3 bases, with 6 bases between them. CDR3 length: 13 amino acids.

This clonotype occurred once. The conserved closing phenylalanine or tryptophan is absent in this CDR3, likely reflecting a read error. This rearrangement joins TRBV3-1 to TRBJ2-1; D is uncertain. The J call may be wrong; the DNA end is better matched by TRBJ2-5. The CDR3 loop spans 13 amino acids. The V gene's germline CDR1 is LGHDT and CDR2 YNNKEL (reference sequence). CDR3 in amino acids: CASSLRGGETQYL. CDR3 DNA: TGTGCCAGCAGCCTAAGAGGTGGCGAGACCCAGTACCTC.

V and J are TRBV20-1 and TRBJ2-1; maybe TRBD2 (6 bases). Deletions cut 5 bases from V and 7 bases from J, with 15 bases between. This CDR3 is built from 13 residues. Germline loops: CDR1 DFQATT, CDR2 SNEGSKA (reference sequence). CDR3 region: CSAGGTGRNEQFF. The DNA of the CDR3 is TGCAGTGCTGGAGGGACCGGGAGAAATGAGCAGTTCTTC.

The rearrangement joins TRBV10-1 to TRBJ1-6; a weak D match, TRBD1 (5 bases). CDR1 is WNHNN and CDR2 is SYGVQD in the germline V gene (reference sequence). This CDR3 has 13 amino acids. V lost 4 bases and J 8 bases, leaving 9 bases between the germline ends. CDR3 amino acids: CASSAGNHSPLHF. DNA of the CDR3: TGCGCCAGCAGTGCAGGGAATCATTCACCCCTCCACTTT.

The chain employs TRBV9 and TRBJ1-1; TRBD1 might be the D (6 bases). V shed 0 bases and J shed 0 bases, with 15 bases lying between them. The CDR3 totals 17 residues. Germline V gene lookup returns CDR1 SGDLS and CDR2 YYNGEE. CDR3 in amino acids: CASSVVSLGGLNTEAFF. Here the CDR3 DNA reads TGTGCCAGCAGCGTAGTCTCTTTAGGGGGGTTGAACACTGAAGCTTTCTTT.

This clonotype appeared a few times. The V call is TRBV4-2, the J call TRBJ2-7, with D maybe TRBD1 (6 bases). From germline, CDR1 is LGHNA and CDR2 YNFKEQ. The CDR3 extends over 15 amino acids. Trimming took off 4 bases at V and 1 base at J, with 14 bases between the two ends. CDR3 nucleotide sequence: TGTGCCAGCAGCCCTGGGACACCGGCTTCCTACGAGCAGTACTTC. It translates to CASSPGTPASYEQYF.

This clonotype was counted a few times. The rearrangement joins TRBV29-1 to TRBJ2-2; 7 bases fit TRBD2. Germline V gene lookup returns CDR1 SQVTM and CDR2 ANQGSEA. V gave up 7 bases and J gave up 6 bases; unmatched junction bases: 2. This CDR3 has 11 amino acids. Here the CDR3 reads CSGREAGELFF. CDR3 DNA sequence: TGCAGCGGACGGGAGGCCGGGGAGCTGTTTTTT.

The table lists this clonotype with many counts. This rearrangement joins TRBV12-5 to TRBJ2-7, with TRBD2 matching 7 bases. Losses at the gene ends were 7 bases for V and 2 bases for J; bases not matched to a gene: 8. This CDR3 is 14 amino acids long. Germline V CDR1 and CDR2: LGHNT, FRNRAP. CDR3 sequence: CASAAWGGTYEQYF. The CDR3 DNA sequence: TGTGCTAGTGCCGCGTGGGGAGGGACCTACGAGCAGTACTTC.

The rearrangement joins TRBV7-2 to TRBJ2-2, with D tentatively TRBD2 (6 bases). V lost 3 bases and J lost 5, with 16 bases in between. CDR1 and CDR2 from the germline V gene are SGHTA and FQGNSA. This CDR3 contains 16 residues. The CDR3 here is CASSFSPWAGTGELFF. In nucleotides, the CDR3 is TGTGCCAGCAGCTTCAGTCCTTGGGCGGGAACCGGGGAGCTGTTTTTT. The full variable domain, with the rest looked up from reference TRBV7-2 and TRBJ2-2, is GAGVSQSPSNKVTEKGKDVELRCDPISGHTALYWYRQSLGQGLEFLIYFQGNSAPDKSGLPSDRFSAERTGGSVSTLTIQRTQQEDSAVYLCASSFSPWAGTGELFFGEGSRLTVL.

This clonotype has more than one count but fewer than ten. V usage is TRBV27 and J usage is TRBJ2-5; D is unresolved. Trimming took 7 bases from V and 5 from J, leaving 5 bases between them. There are 10 residues in the CDR3. The germline gives CDR1 MNHEY, CDR2 SMNVEV (reference sequence). CDR3 residues: CASINETQYF. CDR3 DNA sequence: TGTGCCAGCATAAACGAGACCCAGTACTTC.